This T cell receptor (beta chain) was sequenced during a study of T cell responses to AZD1222 COVID-19 vaccine. In the study overall: Researchers grouped second doses given at about 4 or about 12 weeks into one pool. Whole-study findings and limits: Mapped onto spike, vaccine-associated CD4 TCRs spanned it and were dominant at 160-218 and 743-854. Vaccination with two AZD1222 doses was followed by a rise in Spike-specific TCR breadth and depth.

About this clone: No antigen is known for it.

Data came from immunoSEQ multiplex PCR; TCRdb stores just in-frame clones and leaves some out. In the table there are 95,000 to 150,000 clones, roughly 89% of which are singletons. Trimming took off 1 base at V and 3 bases at J, with 7 bases between the two ends. The CDR3 has 14 residues. Germline assignment: CDR1 SGHKS and CDR2 YYEKEE (reference sequence). The rearrangement uses TRBV5-5 and TRBJ1-4; no reliable D call. Sequencing used peripheral blood, obtained on day 0 of AZD1222 vaccination. The sequence came from an adult in good health. CDR3 loop: CASSLFTANEKLFF. The CDR3 DNA reads as TGTGCCAGCAGCTTGTTTACGGCTAATGAAAAACTGTTTTTT.